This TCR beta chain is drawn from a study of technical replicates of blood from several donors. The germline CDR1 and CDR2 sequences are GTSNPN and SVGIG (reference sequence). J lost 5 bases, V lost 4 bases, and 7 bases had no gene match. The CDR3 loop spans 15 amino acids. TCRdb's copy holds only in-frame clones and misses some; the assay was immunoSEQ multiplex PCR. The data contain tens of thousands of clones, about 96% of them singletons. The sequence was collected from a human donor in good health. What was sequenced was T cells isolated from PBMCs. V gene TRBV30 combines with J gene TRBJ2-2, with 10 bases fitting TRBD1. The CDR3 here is CAWMGWTGGTGELFF. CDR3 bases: TGTGCCTGGATGGGATGGACAGGGGGGACCGGGGAGCTGTTTTTT.